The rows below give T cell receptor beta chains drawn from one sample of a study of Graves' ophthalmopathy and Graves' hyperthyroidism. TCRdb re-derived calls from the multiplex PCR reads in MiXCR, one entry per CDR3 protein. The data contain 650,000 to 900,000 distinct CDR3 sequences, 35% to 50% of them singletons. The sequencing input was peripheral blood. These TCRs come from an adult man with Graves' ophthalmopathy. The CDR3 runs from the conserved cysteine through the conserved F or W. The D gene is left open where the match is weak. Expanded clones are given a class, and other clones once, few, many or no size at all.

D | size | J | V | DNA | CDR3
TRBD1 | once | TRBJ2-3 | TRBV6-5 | TGTGCCAGCAGCTATAGGACAGGGAATATAGATACGCAGTATTTT | CASSYRTGNIDTQYF
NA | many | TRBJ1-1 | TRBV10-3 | TGTGCCATCAGTCCAGGGTATTCCCTTGGTGGCGCTGAAGCTTTCTTT | CAISPGYSLGGAEAFF
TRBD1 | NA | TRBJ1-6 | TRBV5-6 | TGTGCCAGCAGCTCAGACAGGGGTTATTCACCCCTCCACTTT | CASSSDRGYSPLHF
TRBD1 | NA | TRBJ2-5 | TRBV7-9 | TGTGCCAGCAGCGCCGGGACAGGGACAGAGACCCAGTACTTC | CASSAGTGTETQYF
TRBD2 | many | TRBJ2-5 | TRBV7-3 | TGTGCCGGTCTAATGCCCGGGACTAGCGGAGTAGAGACCCAGTACTTC | CAGLMPGTSGVETQYF
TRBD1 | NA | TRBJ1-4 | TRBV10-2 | TGTGCCAGCAGTTACTTACTGGGTGGGACAGGGCGGAATGAAAAACTGTTTTTT | CASSYLLGGTGRNEKLFF
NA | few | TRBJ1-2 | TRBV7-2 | TGTGCCAGCAGCCCTTGGACTGGACAGTTATATGGCTACACCTTC | CASSPWTGQLYGYTF
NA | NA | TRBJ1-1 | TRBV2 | TGTGCCAGCAGTAGAGATTCGATCCGATTAAACACTGAAGCTTTCTTT | CASSRDSIRLNTEAFF
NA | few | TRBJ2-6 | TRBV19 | TGTGCCAGTAGCCAGTATGGACGGAGCTCCTCTGGGGCCAACGTCCTGACTTTC | CASSQYGRSSSGANVLTF
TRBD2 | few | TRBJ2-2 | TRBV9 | TGTGCCAGCAGCGTAGTAGCGGGAGGGCCGGTCGGGGAGCTGTTTTTT | CASSVVAGGPVGELFF
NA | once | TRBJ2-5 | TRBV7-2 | TGTGCCAGCAGCCCGGGACCCGCGGCAGTGCCCCAGTACTTC | CASSPGPAAVPQYF
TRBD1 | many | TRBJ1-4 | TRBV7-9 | TGTGCCAGCAGCTTACGGACAGGCGCCGGGTACGGAAAACTGTTTTTT | CASSLRTGAGYGKLFF
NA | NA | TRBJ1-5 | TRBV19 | TGTGCCAGTAGCGCGGACAGTAGCAATCAGCCCCAGCATTTT | CASSADSSNQPQHF